Following are 28 T cell receptor beta chains from one sample sequenced in a study of blood T cell repertoires in COVID-19. The table came from immunoSEQ multiplex PCR; TCRdb's copy has only in-frame clones and leaves some out. The sample has roughly 100,000 clones; about 76% are singletons. The sequenced sample consisted of peripheral blood. Receptors were obtained from a man at least 80 years old with acute or convalescent COVID-19.

The chain is built from TRBV5-8 and TRBJ1-5; 7 bases align to TRBD1. Germline V CDR1 and CDR2: SGHTS, YDEGEE. The CDR3 is made up of 16 amino acids. Germline trimming cut 3 bases from V and 6 bases from J; bases unmatched to any gene: 12. Here the CDR3 DNA reads TGTGCCAGCAGCTCTCCCACACGACAGGGTGGTCAGCCCCAGCATTTT. This sequence encodes CASSSPTRQGGQPQHF.

The V and J genes are TRBV5-1 and TRBJ2-5; 7 nucleotides line up with TRBD1. There are 15 residues in the CDR3. Germline V CDR1 and CDR2: SGHRS, YFSETQ. V trimming: 4 bases; J trimming: 2 bases; junction bases outside the gene matches: 8. CDR3 residues: CASSQRGQAQETQYF. The DNA for the CDR3 is TGCGCCAGCAGCCAGAGAGGACAGGCGCAAGAGACCCAGTACTTC.

The chain joins TRBV18 to TRBJ2-7; a weak D match, TRBD1 (5 bases). Trimming took off 4 bases at V and 2 bases at J, with 12 bases between the two ends. The CDR3 sequence is 14 residues long. Per germline, CDR1 KGHSH and CDR2 LQKENI. CDR3 in amino acids: CASSRSDTTYEQYF. The CDR3 DNA follows: TGTGCCAGCTCACGTTCGGACACCACCTACGAGCAGTACTTC.

This clone was detected only once. The genes are TRBV28 and TRBJ2-2; D is possibly TRBD2 (6 bases). CDR3 length: 16 amino acids. The ends were cut back, 5 bases at V and 1 base at J, with 14 bases in the middle. CDR1 MDHEN and CDR2 SYDVKM come from the germline V gene. The CDR3 nucleotides are TGTGCCAGCAGTAAGGCCGTCGGGAGGAACACCGGGGAGCTGTTTTTT. It encodes CASSKAVGRNTGELFF.

The rearrangement links TRBV20-1 to TRBJ2-3; tentatively, D is TRBD2 (5 bases). The V gene lost 3 bases and the J gene lost 2 bases, with 15 bases spanning the gap. The CDR3 has 15 residues. Germline V gene sequence: CDR1 DFQATT, CDR2 SNEGSKA (reference sequence). CDR3 loop: CSASLRTHITDTQYF. CDR3 DNA sequence: TGCAGTGCTAGTCTCAGGACTCATATCACAGATACGCAGTATTTT.

This chain links TRBV15 with TRBJ1-1; D unclear. Germline CDR1 reads LNHNV; CDR2 reads YYDKDF (reference sequence). Between the trimmed V and J ends, which lost 0 bases and 5 bases, there was a span of 10 bases. This CDR3 is built from 14 residues. The CDR3 coding sequence is TGTGCCACCAGCAGAGACAGGTTCGGAACTGAAGCTTTCTTT. Encoded protein: CATSRDRFGTEAFF.

The chain employs TRBV5-4 and TRBJ2-5; TRBD2 matches 13 bases. The V and J ends lost 1 base and 4 bases, in that order; junction bases with no gene match: 7. CDR1 and CDR2 from the germline V gene are SGHNT and YYREEE (reference sequence). The CDR3 spans 17 residues. The CDR3 DNA reads as TGTGCCAGCAGCTTGACTAGCGGGAGGGCGTCACTAGAGACCCAGTACTTC. Protein product: CASSLTSGRASLETQYF.

J is TRBJ2-7 and V is TRBV28; 9 nucleotides match TRBD2. This CDR3 has 14 residues. Germline lookup yields CDR1 MDHEN and CDR2 SYDVKM. The junction had 6 bases not matched to a gene; V was cut back by 6 bases and J by 3 bases. The CDR3 sequence is CASSRPSGNYEQYF. In nucleotides, the CDR3 is TGTGCCAGCAGCCGCCCTAGCGGGAACTACGAGCAGTACTTC.

This rearrangement joins TRBV19 to TRBJ2-6; TRBD2 matches 7 bases. Germline V gives CDR1 LNHDA, CDR2 SQIVND (reference sequence). Losses at the gene ends were 7 bases for V and 3 bases for J; bases not matched to a gene: 12. This CDR3 is built from 17 residues. CDR3 bases: TGTGCCAGTACTCATGGGGGGGTACCTGGTGGGGCCAACGTCCTGACTTTC. Translation gives CASTHGGVPGGANVLTF. Complete variable domain (other parts from reference TRBV19 and TRBJ2-6): DGGITQSPKYLFRKEGQNVTLSCEQNLNHDAMYWYRQDPGQGLRLIYYSQIVNDFQKGDIAEGYSVSREKKESFPLTVTSAQKNPTAFYLCASTHGGVPGGANVLTFGAGSRLTVL.

The chain employs TRBV7-2 and TRBJ1-1; possibly TRBD1 for D (5 bases). Trimming pared 4 bases from V and 0 bases from J, leaving 6 bases between. The CDR3 has 13 residues. Looked up from germline, CDR1 is SGHTA and CDR2 is FQGNSA. The chain's CDR3 is CASSWGLNTEAFF. CDR3 nucleotides: TGTGCCAGCAGCTGGGGCTTGAACACTGAAGCTTTCTTT.

The V gene is TRBV10-1, the J gene TRBJ2-1, with 8 positions matching TRBD2. Germline CDR1 and CDR2: WNHNN and SYGVQD (reference sequence). The CDR3 contains 15 residues. The V and J ends lost 5 bases and 4 bases, in that order; junction bases with no gene match: 7. This chain's CDR3 is CASSSGRGGYNEQFF. CDR3 nucleotide sequence: TGCGCCAGCAGTTCCGGGAGGGGGGGGTACAATGAGCAGTTCTTC.

This sequence joins TRBV5-1 and TRBJ2-7, with 9 nucleotides matching TRBD1. CDR3 length equals 12 residues. V was clipped by 5 bases and J by 6 bases; unmatched bases: 3. The germline CDR1 and CDR2 sequences are SGHRS and YFSETQ. The CDR3 coding sequence is TGCGCCAGCAGTTTGACAGGGGGCGAGCAGTACTTC. Translated, it gives CASSLTGGEQYF.

The J gene is TRBJ2-1, the V gene TRBV5-5, with TRBD2 matching 8 bases. Germline V gene sequence: CDR1 SGHKS, CDR2 YYEKEE (reference sequence). CDR3 length: 16 amino acids. The V gene end was trimmed by 2 bases and the J gene end by 7 bases; junction bases not matched to a gene: 11. The CDR3, as DNA: TGTGCCAGCAGCTTAGTGGTCGGGAGGGCCATGAATGAGCAGTTCTTC. It is translated as CASSLVVGRAMNEQFF.

This rearrangement joins TRBV27 to TRBJ2-2; D ambiguous. Trimming stripped 3 bases from V and 2 bases from J, with 16 bases between. The germline gives CDR1 MNHEY, CDR2 SMNVEV (reference sequence). This CDR3 region has 17 residues. The CDR3 DNA follows: TGTGCCAGCAGTTTTTCCCGGGTGAATCGCAACACCGGGGAGCTGTTTTTT. Residues: CASSFSRVNRNTGELFF.

This clone has more than one count but fewer than ten. This rearrangement joins TRBV6-2 or TRBV6-3 to TRBJ1-1; a possible D gene is TRBD1 (5 bases). The CDR3 covers 16 residues. Trimming stripped 2 bases from V and 0 bases from J, with 13 bases between. The V gene's germline CDR1 is MNHEY and CDR2 SVGEGT. Here the CDR3 reads CASSYSRDEMNTEAFF. CDR3 bases: TGTGCCAGCAGTTACAGCAGGGATGAGATGAACACTGAAGCTTTCTTT.

The chain couples TRBV19 to TRBJ1-2, with D perhaps matching TRBD1 (6 bases). This CDR3 spans 16 amino acids. The germline V and J ends were trimmed by 5 bases and 4 bases, with 20 bases remaining between them. The V gene's germline CDR1 is LNHDA and CDR2 SQIVND (reference sequence). CDR3 loop: CASSSQPTGTIYGYTF. For the CDR3, the DNA is TGTGCCAGTAGTTCACAACCTACCGGGACAATCTATGGCTACACCTTC.

This chain uses TRBV5-1 with TRBJ2-6; D is perhaps TRBD1 (5 bases). V was pared by 4 bases and J by 2 bases, with 10 bases between. The V gene's germline CDR1 is SGHRS and CDR2 YFSETQ. The CDR3 is 15 residues long. CDR3 in amino acids: CASSLTEAGANVLTF. In DNA form, the CDR3 reads TGCGCCAGCAGCCTGACAGAGGCTGGGGCCAACGTCCTGACTTTC.

This sequence joins TRBV27 and TRBJ1-4; tentative D call: TRBD1 (5 bases). Germline V gene sequence: CDR1 MNHEY, CDR2 SMNVEV (reference sequence). V was shortened by 2 bases and J by 2 bases, with 12 bases between the two germline ends. The CDR3 totals 16 residues. In DNA, the CDR3 is TGTGCCAGCAGTTTAATGGGGGGGACTACTAATGAAAAACTGTTTTTT. Amino acids: CASSLMGGTTNEKLFF.

A single count supports this clone. V gene TRBV7-9 combines with J gene TRBJ1-1; possible D gene TRBD1, 6 bases. Per germline, CDR1 SEHNR and CDR2 FQNEAQ (reference sequence). The ends were cut back, 5 bases at V and 1 base at J, with 14 bases in the middle. The CDR3 spans 15 residues. Written as DNA, the CDR3 is TGTGCCAGCAGCCTCCGCGGGGGGCGGAACACTGAAGCTTTCTTT. Translating gives CASSLRGGRNTEAFF.

The sample holds one count of this clone. The rearrangement links TRBV28 to TRBJ1-2; 7 nucleotides match TRBD1. Germline V gives CDR1 MDHEN, CDR2 SYDVKM. The V gene end was trimmed by 5 bases and the J gene end by 3 bases; junction bases not matched to a gene: 6. The CDR3 sequence is 14 residues long. CDR3 DNA: TGTGCCAGCAGTACCCCTGGACAGGACTATGGCTACACCTTC. Translated: CASSTPGQDYGYTF.

The chain has TRBV19 and TRBJ2-7; 10 bases are shared with TRBD2. J gave up 4 bases and V 11 bases, and 8 bases lay outside the gene matches. This CDR3 comprises 13 residues. CDR1 LNHDA and CDR2 SQIVND come from the germline V gene (reference sequence). For the CDR3, the DNA is TGTGCCCCGCCTAGCGGGAGAGGGTACGAGCAGTACTTC. Protein: CAPPSGRGYEQYF.

J is TRBJ1-6 and V is TRBV7-3, with 10 bases lining up with TRBD1. Germline loops: CDR1 SGHTA, CDR2 FQGTGA. The CDR3 runs 15 residues. V lost 2 bases to trimming and J lost 7 bases; unmatched junction nucleotides: 2. CDR3 nucleotides: TGTGCCAGCAGCTTATTGGGACAGGGGAATTCACCCCTCCACTTT. Encoded protein: CASSLLGQGNSPLHF.

The chain carries TRBV5-1 and TRBJ1-1, with 7 positions matching TRBD1. V trimming: 7 bases; J trimming: 5 bases; junction bases outside the gene matches: 5. The germline V gene has CDR1 SGHRS and CDR2 YFSETQ. The CDR3 extends over 12 amino acids. CDR3: CASRTTGTEAFF. The DNA for the CDR3 is TGCGCCAGCCGGACGACAGGGACTGAAGCTTTCTTT.

The CDR3 is CASSLPKRSKNEQFF. The CDR3, as DNA: TGTGCCAGCAGCCTCCCAAAGCGTTCGAAGAATGAGCAGTTCTTC. V usage is TRBV5-6 and J usage is TRBJ2-1; no clear D gene. The CDR3 totals 15 residues. V lost 4 bases and J 7 bases, leaving 18 bases between the germline ends. Germline CDR1 and CDR2: SGHDT and YYEEEE.

The gene calls are TRBV24-1 and TRBJ1-5; 10 bases match TRBD1. V dropped 7 bases and J dropped 4; count of bases not matched to a gene: 9. Germline CDR1 KGHDR, CDR2 SFDVKD. The CDR3 loop spans 16 amino acids. CDR3 in DNA: TGTGCCACCAGCCCCTCGGACAGGGGGAATAATCAGCCCCAGCATTTT. This codes for CATSPSDRGNNQPQHF.

The chain links TRBV19 to TRBJ2-7, with D perhaps matching TRBD1 (5 bases). CDR1 is LNHDA, CDR2 SQIVND, per germline (reference sequence). The CDR3 runs to 14 residues. Trimming shortened V by 1 base and J by 6 bases, and 13 bases separated the two germline ends. CDR3 sequence: CASSIGQGISEQYF. In nucleotides, the CDR3 is TGTGCCAGTAGTATAGGGCAGGGAATCAGCGAGCAGTACTTC.

CDR3 sequence: CATAVLYNEQFF. The DNA for the CDR3 is TGTGCCACCGCGGTACTTTACAATGAGCAGTTCTTC. The V and J genes are TRBV28 and TRBJ2-1, with D hard to call. The CDR3 length is 12 residues. The germline V and J ends were trimmed by 10 bases and 4 bases, with 11 bases remaining between them. Germline V gene data show CDR1 as MDHEN and CDR2 as SYDVKM.

The CDR3 DNA reads as TGTGCCAGCAGCACCGCACGGACTCGACGAGAGACCCAGTACTTC. Encoded protein: CASSTARTRRETQYF. The chain employs TRBV6-5 and TRBJ2-5, with D perhaps matching TRBD2 (5 bases). Germline CDR1 MNHEY, CDR2 SVGAGI. This CDR3 spans 15 amino acids. V was shortened by 6 bases and J by 4 bases, with 18 bases between the two germline ends.